This section outlines one T cell receptor (beta chain) sequence together with its context. What it binds is not known. It was with a sample-barcoded 5' primer and a J-beta primer mix that a second PCR of roughly 6 to 12 cycles was run. Each cDNA molecule was tagged by a template-switch adaptor with 12 random nucleotides. All samples yielded 2.5 million or more CDR3-containing paired-end reads. TCRdb re-derived calls from the 5' RACE reads in MiXCR, one entry per CDR3 protein. Of about 1.8 million distinct CDR3 sequences in the sample, about 49% are singletons; the top ten hold approximately 2.1%. The entry originates in a study of blood T cells in healthy people across ages. The CDR3 is made up of 15 amino acids. With V trimmed by 0 bases and J by 4 bases, 0 bases remained unmatched. The germline V gene has CDR1 SEHNR and CDR2 FQNEAQ (reference sequence). The study's findings and limits: The lack of PBMC sorting stopped any conclusive naive versus antigen-experienced comparison.

The sequence derives from a woman aged 40 to 55 in good health. The specimen was blood. The chain employs TRBV7-9 and TRBJ1-2; 12 bases match TRBD1. CDR3 sequence: CASSLAGQGAYGYTF. The CDR3 DNA follows: TGTGCCAGCAGCTTAGCGGGACAGGGGGCCTATGGCTACACCTTC.